This T cell receptor beta chain is from a study of blood T cell repertoires in COVID-19. This CDR3 comprises 14 residues. Libraries were prepared by immunoSEQ multiplex PCR; TCRdb keeps only in-frame clonotypes and omits some of them. Of fewer than 130,000 clones listed, approximately 68% are singletons. The clonotype was recovered from an older woman with acute or convalescent COVID-19. V and J are TRBV21-1 and TRBJ1-5; the DNA was not used to check the table's D call, TRBD1. TRBV21-1 is classified as a pseudogene. The material sequenced was peripheral blood. The CDR3 coding sequence is TGTGCCAGCTTGGGGGACAGAGAAAATCAGCCCCAGCATTTT. Translated: CASLGDRENQPQHF.